The clone carrying this T cell receptor (beta chain) showed up just once. This entry comes from a study of T cell changes during pregnancy in multiple sclerosis. With V trimmed by 6 bases and J by 5 bases, 7 bases remained unmatched. The length of the CDR3 is 14 residues. Germline CDR1 and CDR2: MNHNS and SASEGT. Here immunoSEQ multiplex PCR was the method, and the copy in TCRdb shows in-frame clones only, minus some. The repertoire holds approximately 110,000 clones, with 90% to 95% as singletons. This rearrangement joins TRBV6-1 to TRBJ1-5; 7 bases map to TRBD1. The specimen comprised peripheral blood, sampled in the third trimester of pregnancy. The source of this sequence is a female donor with multiple sclerosis, enrolled in a pregnancy study. The CDR3 DNA reads TGTGCCAGCAGAGGGGACAGAAGGGATCAGCCCCAGCATTTT. As protein: CASRGDRRDQPQHF.